This T cell receptor (beta chain) derives from a study of Graves' ophthalmopathy and Graves' hyperthyroidism. RNA served as the template for amplifying TCR beta CDR3 regions. Scientists carried out first-round RT-PCR using HTBI primers and then a second-round multiplex PCR. From the multiplex PCR reads, TCRdb called clonotypes with MiXCR, one entry per CDR3 protein. The repertoire includes hundreds of thousands of distinct CDR3 sequences, roughly 40% of them detected once, and around 40% sits in the top ten. Study-wide points: With around 70% sensitivity and about 74% specificity, the model predicted ophthalmopathy progression.

There are 13 residues in the CDR3. V was cut by 4 bases and J by 7 bases, with 13 bases left in between. Germline CDR1 reads SGHVS; CDR2 reads FQNEAQ. This clonotype occurred many times. Its antigen is still unknown. The sequence was obtained from an adult man with Graves' ophthalmopathy. The chain employs TRBV7-8 and TRBJ1-2; no clear D. The sample taken for sequencing was peripheral blood. The CDR3, as DNA: TGTGCCAGCAGCTCCCTTCTGTATGGTGGCTACACCTTC. It yields the protein CASSSLLYGGYTF.